This TCR beta chain was profiled in a study of radiation and T cells in renal cell carcinoma. The method was immunoSEQ multiplex PCR; TCRdb's version includes in-frame clones alone and lacks a portion of them. The sample contains 60,000 to 75,000 clones, approximately 80% of which appear only once. Time point meaning: blood 4 weeks post-SBRT, at nephrectomy. The treatment denotes: 15 Gy SBRT to primary tumor, nephrectomy 4 weeks later. The sample consisted of blood, taken from a patient whose treatment included radiotherapy and nephrectomy. The sequence was collected from a man between 60 and 75 years old with renal cell carcinoma.

CDR3 bases: TGTGCCAGCAGCTATCGCGGTCTCTCCTACGAGCAGTACTTC. Protein product: CASSYRGLSYEQYF. The V call is TRBV7-9, the J call TRBJ2-7; D not resolved. Germline V gene sequence: CDR1 SEHNR, CDR2 FQNEAQ (reference sequence). The CDR3 has 14 amino acids. V was cut by 4 bases and J by 0 bases, with 10 bases left in between.